This T cell receptor (beta chain) was sequenced for a study of response to subunit inactivated influenza vaccine (dated by TCRdb to the late 2010s). Background for the entire study: To follow how T cells responded to a trivalent subunit inactivated influenza vaccine, the researchers relied on deep quantitative profiling of the T cell receptor repertoire. Findings and caveats that apply to the study as a whole: The authors proposed that each seasonal influenza vaccination may bring in only a limited number of new T cells.

Preparation of the library involved RT-PCR. The sequencing machine was an Illumina HiSeq 2500. TCRdb reworked the public reads: Q25 trimming with fastp, MiXCR clone assembly, productive beta chains retained. Here each entry gathers all rows of one CDR3 protein and keeps the most common genes and DNA. Present in this sample are approximately 200,000 distinct CDR3 sequences, roughly 14% of which were seen just once. Jointly, the top ten make up about 25% of the sample. For CDR1 and CDR2, the germline V gene lists MNHEY and SVGEGT. V and J lose 2 bases and 4 bases, and a span of 20 bases separates them. Measured from the cysteine to the phenylalanine, the CDR3 is 17 residues long. CDR3 DNA is the only sequence kept; it has 51 bases, read in frame from the first base. This clonotype was seen repeatedly, ten times or more. Its antigen specificity is not known. No per-base quality is available; no much larger clone lies one base away.

The sequence was collected from a man aged 50 or older who received an inactivated influenza vaccine. Donor details come from another sample of the same person, matched by shared clones. The V and J segments used are TRBV6-2 or TRBV6-3 and TRBJ1-2, with the D gene call left open. The specimen was CD8+ T cells sorted from PBMCs, collected roughly 5 days after vaccination. This receptor carries the CDR3 CASSYTEIPAPGYGYTF. The DNA sequence is as follows: TGTGCCAGCAGTTACACCGAGATACCCGCCCCGGGCTATGGCTACACCTTC.